The next 27 T cell receptor beta chains were all read from a single sample in a study of patients and donors after allogeneic stem cell transplantation. TCRdb re-analysed the RT-PCR reads in MiXCR, keeping a single row per CDR3 protein. The sample has about 87,000 distinct CDR3 sequences, less than 5% seen once. The specimen sequenced was blood, either unsorted or a sorted T cell fraction (not recorded which). Every receptor here comes from a human donor who was either an allogeneic HSCT recipient or a stem cell or donor lymphocyte infusion donor (not recorded which). It is not recorded whose cells these are; they may come from a transplant donor.

For this clonotype: A read error may explain this, as a much larger clone is one base away. The chain employs TRBV5-1 and TRBJ2-7; D gene ambiguous. The CDR3 covers 14 residues. CDR1 and CDR2 (germline): SGHRS, YFSETQ. This CDR3 reads CASSLVTAPYEPYF. The CDR3 DNA sequence: TGCGCCAGCAGCTTGGTAACAGCCCCCTACGAGCCGTACTTC.

This clonotype occurred many times. The chain combines TRBV7-8 with TRBJ1-1; D gene unclear. The CDR3 totals 14 residues. Germline CDR1 and CDR2: SGHVS and FQNEAQ. Trimming removed 5 bases at V and 4 bases at J, with 14 bases between. CDR3 coding DNA: TGTGCCAGCAGCCCCCTTAGAATTGGCACTGAAGCTTTCTTT. This encodes CASSPLRIGTEAFF. The full variable domain, its missing parts supplied by reference TRBV7-8 and TRBJ1-1, is GAGVSQSPRYKVAKRGQDVALRCDPISGHVSLFWYQQALGQGPEFLTYFQNEAQLDKSGLPSDRFFAERPEGSVSTLKIQRTQQEDSAVYLCASSPLRIGTEAFFGQGTRLTVV.

This clonotype appeared many times. The rearrangement uses TRBV5-1 and TRBJ1-3; D might be TRBD1 (5 bases). The CDR3 covers 14 residues. From germline, CDR1 is SGHRS and CDR2 YFSETQ. Trimming removed 4 bases at V and 3 bases at J, with 11 bases between. CDR3 residues: CASSEGLLGNTIYF. CDR3 DNA: TGCGCCAGCAGCGAGGGACTGCTTGGAAACACCATATATTTT.

The sample holds many counts of this clonotype. The CDR3 DNA sequence: TGTGCCAGCAGCTTAGAGGGGAACACTGAAGCTTTCTTT. Translated, it gives CASSLEGNTEAFF. The chain employs TRBV7-8 and TRBJ1-1; D call uncertain. Trimming left V 1 base short and J 1 base short, with 4 bases between. The germline V gene encodes CDR1 SGHVS and CDR2 FQNEAQ. This CDR3 is 13 amino acids long.

This clonotype was seen many times. The chain carries TRBV28 and TRBJ1-1; TRBD1 is a possible D gene (6 bases). V was trimmed by 5 bases and J by 3 bases, leaving 19 bases between them. Germline CDR1 is MDHEN and CDR2 is SYDVKM. The CDR3 is made up of 16 amino acids. The CDR3 nucleotides are TGTGCCAGCAGTCCCCTCTTGCCAGGGGAGTACACTGAAGCTTTCTTT. It yields the protein CASSPLLPGEYTEAFF. Looking up the rest from reference TRBV28 and TRBJ1-1 gives the full variable domain: DVKVTQSSRYLVKRTGEKVFLECVQDMDHENMFWYRQDPGLGLRLIYFSYDVKMKEKGDIPEGYSVSREKKERFSLILESASTNQTSMYLCASSPLLPGEYTEAFFGQGTRLTVV.

This clonotype appeared many times. This chain connects TRBV18 to TRBJ1-2, with D uncertain. Germline CDR1 reads KGHSH; CDR2 reads LQKENI. This CDR3 has 14 residues. With 3 bases removed from V and 5 bases from J, the gap between germline ends came to 13 bases. This CDR3 reads CASSPRRVSYGYTF. The CDR3 bases are TGTGCCAGCTCACCGCGACGGGTATCGTATGGCTACACCTTC.

In this sample, this clonotype turned up many times. The chain carries TRBV20-1 and TRBJ2-7, with 7 nucleotides matching TRBD2. Germline loops: CDR1 DFQATT, CDR2 SNEGSKA (reference sequence). This CDR3 contains 13 residues. CDR3 nucleotides: TGCTCCCCCGAGGGGAGGGCCTTGGAGGAGCAGTACTTC. This codes for CSPEGRALEEQYF.

This clonotype was counted ten times or more. This chain uses TRBV6-1 with TRBJ1-2; possibly TRBD1 for D (5 bases). The V gene lost 5 bases and the J gene lost 7 bases, with 17 bases spanning the gap. Germline values: CDR1 MNHNS, CDR2 SASEGT. This CDR3 contains 14 residues. CDR3 bases: TGTGCCAGCAGTCCCGGGGGAACAGTCCGTGGCTACACCTTC. Translated, it gives CASSPGGTVRGYTF.

This clonotype has a handful of counts. This chain connects TRBV2 to TRBJ1-2; a possible D gene is TRBD1 (5 bases). The CDR3 contains 17 residues. From germline, CDR1 is SNHLY and CDR2 FYNNEI. Trimming removed 4 bases at V and 2 bases at J, with 20 bases between. The CDR3 DNA reads TGTGCCAGCAGTGTCGAGCTGGCCGGGGCCGTCAACTATGGCTACACCTTC. This codes for CASSVELAGAVNYGYTF.

This clonotype has a count of ten or more. The chain recombines TRBV2 with TRBJ2-7, with 8 bases identical to TRBD2. Germline CDR1 and CDR2: SNHLY and FYNNEI. After removal of 6 bases from V and 4 bases from J, the junction contained 8 bases not matched to a gene. The CDR3 spans 14 residues. The CDR3 bases are TGTGCCAGCAGCGTCAGCGGGAGAGGATACGAGCAGTACTTC. Translation gives CASSVSGRGYEQYF.

This chain connects TRBV10-3 to TRBJ1-2; 9 bases map to TRBD1. CDR3 length: 15 residues. The V segment lost 3 bases and the J segment 7 bases; nucleotides outside the gene matches: 9. Germline assignment: CDR1 ENHRY and CDR2 SYGVKD. The CDR3 sequence is CAISDLPRQGVGYTF. CDR3 DNA sequence: TGTGCCATCAGTGACTTGCCGCGACAGGGGGTTGGCTACACCTTC.

The table lists this clonotype with many counts. CDR3 nucleotides: TGTGCCAGCGCGGGACTAACATCCTACAATGAGCAGTTCTTC. Amino acid sequence: CASAGLTSYNEQFF. The rearrangement links TRBV2 to TRBJ2-1, with TRBD2 matching 7 bases. Per the germline V gene, CDR1 is SNHLY and CDR2 is FYNNEI. V shed 8 bases and J 1 base; nucleotides not matched to a gene: 5. This CDR3 is 14 amino acids long.

The sample holds many counts of this clonotype. The chain has TRBV20-1 and TRBJ2-2; D call uncertain. The CDR3 is made up of 15 amino acids. Germline lookup yields CDR1 DFQATT and CDR2 SNEGSKA (reference sequence). V gave up 6 bases and J gave up 1 base, with 15 bases separating them. CDR3 nucleotides: TGCAGTGCCGACCAACGTCGACAGAACACCGGGGAGCTGTTTTTT. Protein product: CSADQRRQNTGELFF.

This clonotype was observed a handful of times. This could be a read error, since a much larger clone is one nucleotide away. The chain uses TRBV28 and TRBJ2-5; 10 nucleotides match TRBD1. The CDR3 covers 15 residues. Germline CDR1 and CDR2: MDHEN and SYDVKM. The trim removed 7 bases at V and 8 bases at J, leaving 13 bases unmatched. DNA for the CDR3: TGTGCCAGCATCATGTCGACAGGGGGCTTGGCAACCCAGTACTTC. Amino acids: CASIMSTGGLATQYF.

This clonotype occurred many times. The CDR3 spells CASSQTGGANYGYTF. The CDR3 DNA reads TGCGCCAGCAGCCAGACAGGGGGCGCGAACTATGGCTACACCTTC. The V gene is TRBV5-1, the J gene TRBJ1-2, with 10 positions matching TRBD1. With V trimmed by 4 bases and J by 2 bases, 5 bases remained unmatched. The germline CDR1 and CDR2 sequences are SGHRS and YFSETQ. This CDR3 contains 15 residues.

This clonotype was detected many times. CDR3 sequence reads: CASSEGLSSGSYNEQFF. The CDR3 nucleotides are TGTGCCAGCAGTGAAGGCCTCTCTAGCGGGAGCTACAATGAGCAGTTCTTC. The chain has TRBV6-1 and TRBJ2-1, with 10 positions matching TRBD2. Germline CDR1 is MNHNS and CDR2 is SASEGT. This CDR3 spans 17 amino acids. V shed 1 base, J shed 3 bases, and the junction held 6 bases outside the gene matches.

The V and J genes are TRBV7-2 and TRBJ2-7, with TRBD1 matching over 8 bases. This CDR3 region has 14 residues. Germline V lookup: CDR1 SGHTA, CDR2 FQGNSA. Trimming cost V 4 bases and J 5 bases; bases outside gene matches: 7. CDR3 nucleotide sequence: TGTGCCAGCAGCTCTCGGACAGGGTGGAACGAGCAGTACTTC. Translated: CASSSRTGWNEQYF.

This clonotype was detected many times. This chain links TRBV7-2 with TRBJ1-6; no clear D gene. This CDR3 region has 16 residues. Per germline, CDR1 SGHTA and CDR2 FQGNSA. V lost 5 bases and J 0 bases, leaving 11 bases between the germline ends. Here the CDR3 reads CASSPEHLSYNSPLHF. The CDR3 DNA follows: TGTGCCAGCAGCCCAGAACACCTCTCCTATAATTCACCCCTCCACTTT.

This clonotype was found many times. Written as DNA, the CDR3 is TGTGCCAGCAGCCGGAGGTCCTACAATGAGCAGTTCTTC. This sequence encodes CASSRRSYNEQFF. V and J are TRBV14 and TRBJ2-1; perhaps TRBD2 as D (5 bases). With 4 bases removed from V and 1 base from J, the gap between germline ends came to 5 bases. The CDR3 is made up of 13 amino acids. Germline V CDR1 and CDR2: SGHDN, FVKESK.

This clonotype appeared many times. The chain couples TRBV15 to TRBJ2-2, with D unresolved. Germline V gene data show CDR1 as LNHNV and CDR2 as YYDKDF (reference sequence). The CDR3 covers 14 residues. Between the trimmed V and J ends, which lost 1 base and 0 bases, there was a span of 3 bases. The CDR3 bases are TGTGCCACCAGCAGAGCCCCGAACACCGGGGAGCTGTTTTTT. Translating it yields CATSRAPNTGELFF.

This clonotype was counted at least ten times. V and J are TRBV7-8 and TRBJ2-7; D is undetermined. Germline V lookup: CDR1 SGHVS, CDR2 FQNEAQ. Trimming removed 5 bases at V and 6 bases at J, with 8 bases between. This CDR3 has 11 amino acids. The CDR3 loop is CASSLDGEQYF. DNA of the CDR3: TGTGCCAGCAGCCTAGATGGCGAGCAGTACTTC.

This clonotype was detected only a few times. This chain joins TRBV7-8 and TRBJ1-5; D is possibly TRBD1 (5 bases). The CDR3 runs to 14 residues. The V end was cut by 7 bases, the J end by 4 bases, with 14 bases between. Per the germline V gene, CDR1 is SGHVS and CDR2 is FQNEAQ. The CDR3 loop reads CASNQDWGNQPQHF. CDR3 nucleotides: TGTGCCAGCAACCAGGACTGGGGGAATCAGCCCCAGCATTTT.

This clonotype was observed at least ten times. The chain links TRBV29-1 to TRBJ2-5; a weak D match, TRBD2 (5 bases). The CDR3 covers 13 residues. The V gene's germline CDR1 is SQVTM and CDR2 ANQGSEA. V lost 1 base to trimming and J lost 5 bases, with 11 bases between them. CDR3 sequence (DNA): TGCAGCGTTGAAGCTAGCATCGGGGAGACCCAGTACTTC. Protein sequence: CSVEASIGETQYF.

This clonotype appeared many times. The chain employs TRBV20-1 and TRBJ2-1, with TRBD2 matching 9 bases. The ends lost 5 bases at V and 4 bases at J; junction bases unmatched: 9. CDR3 size: 15 residues. CDR1 and CDR2 (germline): DFQATT, SNEGSKA (reference sequence). In nucleotides, the CDR3 is TGCAGTGCTCCCGCGGTAGCGGGGGAGTACAATGAGCAGTTCTTC. It codes for CSAPAVAGEYNEQFF.

This clonotype was picked up a small number of times. The gene calls are TRBV5-1 and TRBJ2-5; 7 bases fit TRBD2. The CDR3 covers 15 residues. Germline V gene sequence: CDR1 SGHRS, CDR2 YFSETQ. J was trimmed by 4 bases and V by 4 bases; bases with no gene match: 10. The CDR3 DNA follows: TGCGCCAGCAGCCTGAACCTAGCGGCCATAGAGACCCAGTACTTC. Translation: CASSLNLAAIETQYF.

This clonotype has a count of ten or more. The genes are TRBV10-3 and TRBJ1-1; D ambiguous. V lost 3 bases to trimming and J lost 8 bases, with 7 bases between them. The CDR3 is 11 residues long. Germline V gene lookup returns CDR1 ENHRY and CDR2 SYGVKD. CDR3 region: CAISDSREAFF. The CDR3 DNA reads TGTGCCATCAGTGATTCAAGAGAAGCTTTCTTT.

In its sample, this clonotype was seen many times. This chain joins TRBV5-1 and TRBJ1-4, with a possible D match to TRBD1 (5 bases). V lost 4 bases, J lost 5 bases, and 18 bases lay in between. CDR3 length: 16 amino acids. Germline V gene sequence: CDR1 SGHRS, CDR2 YFSETQ. The CDR3: CASSTGRVGANEKLFF. CDR3 nucleotides: TGCGCCAGCAGCACCGGACGAGTCGGGGCGAATGAAAAACTGTTTTTT.